The clone carrying this T cell receptor beta chain was detected a few times. TCRdb called the 5' RACE reads again in MiXCR, with one record for every CDR3 protein. There are a few hundred thousand distinct CDR3 sequences in the sample; roughly 8.2% occur only once, and 20% to 25% lies in the top ten. The sample is drawn from a study of T-cell memory formation after mild COVID-19. Germline CDR1 and CDR2: SGHDN and FVKESK. The length of the CDR3 is 13 residues. V lost 3 bases, J lost 5 bases, and 8 bases lay in between. The origin of this receptor is a man aged 18 to 35 who had mild COVID-19 (a few samples of this study predate the infection). Cell type and time point are not known. The sequenced sample was PBMCs or a T cell subset sorted from them (not recorded which). The chain is built from TRBV14 and TRBJ1-5; D gene unclear. The CDR3: CASSQGPDQPQHF. The CDR3 nucleotides read TGTGCCAGCAGCCAGGGTCCTGATCAGCCCCAGCATTTT.